Listed here is a single T cell receptor beta chain. Its antigen is undetermined. Libraries of TCR beta came from quantitative 5'-RACE with molecular barcodes. TCRdb redid the calling of the 5' RACE reads with MiXCR, one entry per CDR3 protein. The table shows about 360,000 distinct CDR3 sequences, with 20% occurring only once. This specimen belongs to a study of CD8 T cells in ankylosing spondylitis. Overall study results and limits: In reactive arthritis synovial fluid and blood, some motif variants had been reported before. Researchers report that disease-linked clones proved CD8+ and relatively rare in peripheral blood.

This CDR3 is 15 amino acids long. From germline, CDR1 is DFQATT and CDR2 SNEGSKA (reference sequence). The V and J ends lost 3 bases and 5 bases respectively, with 17 bases between them. The sequenced material came from blood, either unsorted or a sorted T cell fraction (not recorded which). The receptor was isolated from a male donor with ankylosing spondylitis or in good health (not recorded which). This chain uses TRBV20-1 with TRBJ1-5; a weak D match, TRBD1 (5 bases). CDR3 DNA sequence: TGCAGTGCTAGTGGGGTGGACACCAGCGATCAGCCCCAGCATTTT. Its protein product is CSASGVDTSDQPQHF.